This TCR beta chain is drawn from a study of T cell responses to AZD1222 COVID-19 vaccine. Method: immunoSEQ multiplex PCR; TCRdb's copy keeps in-frame clones and lacks some. The sample has 150,000 to 200,000 clones; 85% to 95% are singletons. CDR1 and CDR2 from the germline V gene are DFQATT and SNEGSKA (reference sequence). Trimming pared 6 bases from V and 11 bases from J, leaving 14 bases between. This CDR3 spans 11 amino acids. With respect to this clone: Its antigen remains unidentified.

Study findings and constraints: Distributed over spike, vaccine-associated CD4 TCRs predominated at 160-218 and 743-854. Only a handful of AZD1222 recipients, more than 5 in all, had baseline seropositivity. In all cases, repertoires were sampled only after the peak T cell response. The donor group comprised mostly white British people and more females; the analysis possibly underestimated clonal diversity.

This clonotype originated in an adult in good health. The material sequenced was peripheral blood, taken on day 0 of AZD1222 vaccination. The J gene is TRBJ2-1, the V gene TRBV20-1; TRBD2 might be the D (6 bases). The CDR3: CSATLALQQFF. CDR3 DNA: TGCAGTGCGACCCTAGCGCTACAGCAGTTCTTC.